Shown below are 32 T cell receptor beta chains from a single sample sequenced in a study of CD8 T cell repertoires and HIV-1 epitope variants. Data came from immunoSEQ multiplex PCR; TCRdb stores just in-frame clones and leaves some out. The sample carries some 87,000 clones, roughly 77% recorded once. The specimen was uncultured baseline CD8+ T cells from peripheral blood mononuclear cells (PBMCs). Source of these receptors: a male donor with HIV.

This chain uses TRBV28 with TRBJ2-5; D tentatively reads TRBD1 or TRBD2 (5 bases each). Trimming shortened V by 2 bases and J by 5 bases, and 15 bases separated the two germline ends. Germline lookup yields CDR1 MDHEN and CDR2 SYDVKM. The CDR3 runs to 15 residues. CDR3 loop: CASSLGGSWGETQYF. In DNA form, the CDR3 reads TGTGCCAGCAGTTTAGGTGGGAGCTGGGGGGAGACCCAGTACTTC.

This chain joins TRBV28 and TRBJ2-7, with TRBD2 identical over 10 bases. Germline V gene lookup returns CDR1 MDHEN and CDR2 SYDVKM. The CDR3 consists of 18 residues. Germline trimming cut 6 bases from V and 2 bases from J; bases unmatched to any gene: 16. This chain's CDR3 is CASSLPGLAFRSTYEQYF. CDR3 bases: TGTGCCAGCAGCCTTCCGGGACTAGCGTTCCGCTCTACCTACGAGCAGTACTTC.

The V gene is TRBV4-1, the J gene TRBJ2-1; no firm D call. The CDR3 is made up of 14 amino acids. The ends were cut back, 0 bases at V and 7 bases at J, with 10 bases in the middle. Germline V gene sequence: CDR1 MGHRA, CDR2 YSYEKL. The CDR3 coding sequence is TGCGCCAGCAGCCAAGATGGGTTAAGAAATGAGCAGTTCTTC. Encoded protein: CASSQDGLRNEQFF.

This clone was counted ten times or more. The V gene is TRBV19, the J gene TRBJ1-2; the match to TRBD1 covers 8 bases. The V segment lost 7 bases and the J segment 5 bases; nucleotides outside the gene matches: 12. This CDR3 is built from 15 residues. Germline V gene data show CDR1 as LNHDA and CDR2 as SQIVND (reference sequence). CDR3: CASTLRTGLSYGYTF. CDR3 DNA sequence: TGTGCCAGTACCCTACGGACAGGGTTGTCATATGGCTACACCTTC.

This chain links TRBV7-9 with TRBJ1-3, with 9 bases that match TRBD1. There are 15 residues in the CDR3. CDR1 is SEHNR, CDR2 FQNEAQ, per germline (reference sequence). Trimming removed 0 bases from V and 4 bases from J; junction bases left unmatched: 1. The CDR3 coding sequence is TGTGCCAGCAGCTTAGCTGGGACAGGGGGAAACACCATATATTTT. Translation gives CASSLAGTGGNTIYF.

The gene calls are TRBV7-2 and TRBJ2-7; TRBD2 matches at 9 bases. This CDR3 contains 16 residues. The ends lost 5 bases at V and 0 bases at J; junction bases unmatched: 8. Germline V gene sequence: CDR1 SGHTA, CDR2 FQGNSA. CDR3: CASSPAAGGSSYEQYF. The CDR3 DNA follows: TGTGCCAGCAGCCCAGCGGCGGGGGGGAGCTCCTACGAGCAGTACTTC.

The CDR3 here is CASSSSGSPTDTQYF. DNA of the CDR3: TGTGCCAGCAGCTCTAGCGGGAGTCCCACAGATACGCAGTATTTT. This chain links TRBV13 with TRBJ2-3; 10 bases are shared with TRBD2. This CDR3 contains 15 residues. After removal of 4 bases from V and 2 bases from J, the junction contained 3 bases not matched to a gene. Per the germline V gene, CDR1 is PRHDT and CDR2 is FYEKMQ (reference sequence). Full variable domain (missing parts from reference TRBV13 and TRBJ2-3): AAGVIQSPRHLIKEKRETATLKCYPIPRHDTVYWYQQGPGQDPQFLISFYEKMQSDKGSIPDRFSAQQFSDYHSELNMSSLELGDSALYFCASSSSGSPTDTQYFGPGTRLTVL.

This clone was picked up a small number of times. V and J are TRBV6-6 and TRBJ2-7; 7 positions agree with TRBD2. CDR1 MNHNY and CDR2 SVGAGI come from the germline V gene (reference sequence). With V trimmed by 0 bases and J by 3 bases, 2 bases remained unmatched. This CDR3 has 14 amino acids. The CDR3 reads CASSYSGEGYEQYF. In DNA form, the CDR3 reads TGTGCCAGCAGTTACTCAGGGGAGGGCTACGAGCAGTACTTC.

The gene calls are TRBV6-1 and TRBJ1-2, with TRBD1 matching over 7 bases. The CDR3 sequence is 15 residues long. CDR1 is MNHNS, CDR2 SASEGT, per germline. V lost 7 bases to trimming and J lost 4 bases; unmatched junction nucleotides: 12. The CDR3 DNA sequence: TGTGCCAGCAAAGAGGGCAGGGGGAACGGCTATGGCTACACCTTC. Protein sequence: CASKEGRGNGYGYTF.

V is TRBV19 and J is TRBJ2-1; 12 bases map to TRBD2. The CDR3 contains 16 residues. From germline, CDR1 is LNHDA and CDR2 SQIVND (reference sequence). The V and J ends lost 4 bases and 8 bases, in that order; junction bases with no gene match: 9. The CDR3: CASSRRLAGASDEQFF. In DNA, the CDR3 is TGTGCCAGTAGTAGAAGACTAGCGGGAGCCTCGGATGAGCAGTTCTTC.

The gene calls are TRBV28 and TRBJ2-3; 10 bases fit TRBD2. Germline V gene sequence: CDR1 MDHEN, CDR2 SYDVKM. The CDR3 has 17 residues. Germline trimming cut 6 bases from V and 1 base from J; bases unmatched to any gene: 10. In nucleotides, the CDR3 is TGTGCCAGCAGCTCCCCGGGCAGCGGGGGGGGCACAGATACGCAGTATTTT. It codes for CASSSPGSGGGTDTQYF.

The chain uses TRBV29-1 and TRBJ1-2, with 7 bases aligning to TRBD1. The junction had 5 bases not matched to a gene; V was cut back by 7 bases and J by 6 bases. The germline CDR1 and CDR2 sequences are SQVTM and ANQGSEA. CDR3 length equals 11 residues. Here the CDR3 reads CSGGRGHGYTF. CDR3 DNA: TGCAGCGGCGGGAGGGGGCATGGCTACACCTTC.

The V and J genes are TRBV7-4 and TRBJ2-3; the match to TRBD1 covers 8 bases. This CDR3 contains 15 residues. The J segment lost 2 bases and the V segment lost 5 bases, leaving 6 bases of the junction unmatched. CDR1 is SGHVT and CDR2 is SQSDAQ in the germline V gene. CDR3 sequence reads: CASSPGQGNTDTQYF. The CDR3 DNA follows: TGTGCCAGCAGCCCAGGACAGGGCAACACAGATACGCAGTATTTT. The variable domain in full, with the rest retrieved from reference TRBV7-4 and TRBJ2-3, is GAGVSQSPRYKVAKRGRDVALRCDSISGHVTLYWYRQTLGQGSEVLTYSQSDAQRDKSGRPSGRFSAERPERSVSTLKIQRTEQGDSAVYLCASSPGQGNTDTQYFGPGTRLTVL.

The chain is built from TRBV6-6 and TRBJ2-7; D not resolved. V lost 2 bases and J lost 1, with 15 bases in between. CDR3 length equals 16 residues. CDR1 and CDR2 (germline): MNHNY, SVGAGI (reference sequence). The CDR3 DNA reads TGTGCCAGCAGTTACGGGCTGTCAGGATCTTCCTACGAGCAGTACTTC. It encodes CASSYGLSGSSYEQYF.

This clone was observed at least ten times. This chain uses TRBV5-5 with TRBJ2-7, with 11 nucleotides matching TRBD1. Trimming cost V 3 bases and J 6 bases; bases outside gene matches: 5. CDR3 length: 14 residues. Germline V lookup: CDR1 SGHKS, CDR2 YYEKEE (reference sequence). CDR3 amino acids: CASSSDRGRREQYF. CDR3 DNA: TGTGCCAGCAGCTCGGACAGGGGGCGTCGCGAGCAGTACTTC.

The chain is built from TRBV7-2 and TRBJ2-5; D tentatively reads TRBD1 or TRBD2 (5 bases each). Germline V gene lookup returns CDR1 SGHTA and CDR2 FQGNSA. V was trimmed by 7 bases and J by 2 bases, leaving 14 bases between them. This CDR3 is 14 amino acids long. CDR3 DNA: TGTGCCAGCACCCCGGGGCCGATACAAGAGACCCAGTACTTC. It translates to CASTPGPIQETQYF.

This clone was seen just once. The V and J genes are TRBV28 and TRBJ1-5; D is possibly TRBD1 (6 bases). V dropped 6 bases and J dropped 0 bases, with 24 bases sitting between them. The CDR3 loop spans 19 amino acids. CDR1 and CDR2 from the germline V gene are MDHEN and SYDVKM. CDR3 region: CASSIGIGGAGHSNQPQHF. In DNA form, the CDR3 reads TGTGCCAGCAGCATTGGGATTGGGGGGGCCGGCCATAGCAATCAGCCCCAGCATTTT.

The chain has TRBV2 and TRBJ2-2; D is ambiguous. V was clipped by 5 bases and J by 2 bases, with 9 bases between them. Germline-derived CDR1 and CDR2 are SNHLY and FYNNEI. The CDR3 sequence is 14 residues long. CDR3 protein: CASSYSRNTGELFF. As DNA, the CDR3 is TGTGCCAGCAGTTATAGCAGAAACACCGGGGAGCTGTTTTTT.

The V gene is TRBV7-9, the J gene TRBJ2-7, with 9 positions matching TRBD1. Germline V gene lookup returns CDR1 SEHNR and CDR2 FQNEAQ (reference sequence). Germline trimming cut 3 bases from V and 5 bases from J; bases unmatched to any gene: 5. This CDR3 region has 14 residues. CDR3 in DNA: TGTGCCAGCAGCTTTGCCCGGACAGGGGACGAGCAGTACTTC. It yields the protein CASSFARTGDEQYF.

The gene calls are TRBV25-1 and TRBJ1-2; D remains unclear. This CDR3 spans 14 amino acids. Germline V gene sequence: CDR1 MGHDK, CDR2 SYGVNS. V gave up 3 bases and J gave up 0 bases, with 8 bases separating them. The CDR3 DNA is TGTGCCAGCAGTGAGGCAGGATCTAACTATGGCTACACCTTC. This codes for CASSEAGSNYGYTF.

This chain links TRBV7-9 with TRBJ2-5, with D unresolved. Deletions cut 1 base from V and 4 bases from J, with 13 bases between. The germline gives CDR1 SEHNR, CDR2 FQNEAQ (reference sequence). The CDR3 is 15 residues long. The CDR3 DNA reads TGTGCCAGCAGCTTAGACCCTGTTACGGGAGAGACCCAGTACTTC. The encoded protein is CASSLDPVTGETQYF.

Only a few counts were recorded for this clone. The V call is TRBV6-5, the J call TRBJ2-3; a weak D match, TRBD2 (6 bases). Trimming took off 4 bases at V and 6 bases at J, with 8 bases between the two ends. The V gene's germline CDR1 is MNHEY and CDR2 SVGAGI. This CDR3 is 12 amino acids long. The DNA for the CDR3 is TGTGCCAGCAGTTTCCGGGGGGATACGCAGTATTTT. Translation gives CASSFRGDTQYF.

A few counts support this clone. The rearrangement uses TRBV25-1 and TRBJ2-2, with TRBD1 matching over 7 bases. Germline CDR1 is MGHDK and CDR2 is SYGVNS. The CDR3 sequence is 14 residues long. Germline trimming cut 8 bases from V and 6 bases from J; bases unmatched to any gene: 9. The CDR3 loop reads CASADRVGAGELFF. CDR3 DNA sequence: TGTGCCAGCGCTGACAGGGTGGGGGCCGGGGAGCTGTTTTTT.

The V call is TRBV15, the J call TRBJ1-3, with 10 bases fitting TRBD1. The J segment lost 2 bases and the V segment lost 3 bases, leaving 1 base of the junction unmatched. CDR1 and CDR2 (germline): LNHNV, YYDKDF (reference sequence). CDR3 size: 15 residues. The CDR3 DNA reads TGTGCCACCAGCAGGGACAGGGGGACTGGAAACACCATATATTTT. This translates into CATSRDRGTGNTIYF.

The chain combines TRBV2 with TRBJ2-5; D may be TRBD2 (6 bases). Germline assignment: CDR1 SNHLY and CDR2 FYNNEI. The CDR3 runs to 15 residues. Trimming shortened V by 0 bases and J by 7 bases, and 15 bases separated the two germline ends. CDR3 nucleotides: TGTGCCAGCAGTGAAGCAGCGGGCCTGGCGCGGACCCAGTACTTC. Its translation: CASSEAAGLARTQYF. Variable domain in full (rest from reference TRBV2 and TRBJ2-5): EPEVTQTPSHQVTQMGQEVILRCVPISNHLYFYWYRQILGQKVEFLVSFYNNEISEKSEIFDDQFSVERPDGSNFTLKIRSTKLEDSAMYFCASSEAAGLARTQYFGPGTRLLVL.

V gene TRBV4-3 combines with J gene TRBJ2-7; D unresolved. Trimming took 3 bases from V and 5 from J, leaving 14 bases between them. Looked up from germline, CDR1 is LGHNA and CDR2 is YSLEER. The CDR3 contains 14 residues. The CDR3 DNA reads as TGCGCCAGCAGCCATTACTCACCGGCCGACGAGCAGTACTTC. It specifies CASSHYSPADEQYF.

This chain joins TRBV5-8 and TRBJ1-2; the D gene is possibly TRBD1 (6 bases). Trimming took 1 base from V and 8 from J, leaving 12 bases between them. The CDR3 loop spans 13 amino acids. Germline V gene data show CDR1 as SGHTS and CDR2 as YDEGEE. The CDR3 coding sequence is TGTGCCAGCAGCTTGCTGGGGGCGCGGGGCTACACCTTC. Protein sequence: CASSLLGARGYTF. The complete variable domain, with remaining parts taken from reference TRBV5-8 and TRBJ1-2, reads EAGVTQSPTHLIKTRGQQATLRCSPISGHTSVYWYQQALGLGLQFLLWYDEGEERNRGNFPPRFSGRQFPNYSSELNVNALELEDSALYLCASSLLGARGYTFGSGTRLTVV.

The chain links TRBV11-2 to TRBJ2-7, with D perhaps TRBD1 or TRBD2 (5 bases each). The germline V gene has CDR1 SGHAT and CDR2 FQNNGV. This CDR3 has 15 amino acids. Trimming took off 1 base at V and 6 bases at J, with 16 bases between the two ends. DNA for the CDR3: TGTGCCAGCAGCTTAGGGGGGACGGCTTGGAGCGAGCAGTACTTC. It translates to CASSLGGTAWSEQYF.

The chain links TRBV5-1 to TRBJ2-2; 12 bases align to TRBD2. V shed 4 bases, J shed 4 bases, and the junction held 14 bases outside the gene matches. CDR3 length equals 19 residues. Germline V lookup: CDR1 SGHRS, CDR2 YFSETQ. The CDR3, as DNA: TGCGCCAGCAGCGCCTCTCTAGCGGGAGGGCCCTCGGGCACCGGGGAGCTGTTTTTT. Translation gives CASSASLAGGPSGTGELFF.

The CDR3 nucleotides are TGTGCCAGCAGTTTAAAGGTCGGCAGGGGCCATAACTACGAGCAGTACTTC. Its translation is CASSLKVGRGHNYEQYF. The V gene is TRBV27, the J gene TRBJ2-7, with a tentative D call TRBD1 (6 bases). V was cut by 2 bases and J by 3 bases, with 20 bases left in between. CDR1 and CDR2 (germline): MNHEY, SMNVEV (reference sequence). The CDR3 length is 17 residues.

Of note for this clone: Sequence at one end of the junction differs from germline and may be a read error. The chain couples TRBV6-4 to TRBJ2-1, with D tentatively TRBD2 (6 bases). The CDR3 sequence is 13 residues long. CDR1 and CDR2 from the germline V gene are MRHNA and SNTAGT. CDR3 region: CASRRDSNNEQFF. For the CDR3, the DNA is TGTGCCAGCAGGCGGGACTCCAACAATGAGCAGTTCTTC.

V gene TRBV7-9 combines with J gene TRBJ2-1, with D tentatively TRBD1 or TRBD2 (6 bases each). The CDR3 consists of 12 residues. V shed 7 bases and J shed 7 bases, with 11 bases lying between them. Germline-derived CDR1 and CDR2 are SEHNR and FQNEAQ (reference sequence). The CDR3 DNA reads TGTGCCAGCAACGTAGGGGGGAATGAGCAGTTCTTC. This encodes CASNVGGNEQFF.